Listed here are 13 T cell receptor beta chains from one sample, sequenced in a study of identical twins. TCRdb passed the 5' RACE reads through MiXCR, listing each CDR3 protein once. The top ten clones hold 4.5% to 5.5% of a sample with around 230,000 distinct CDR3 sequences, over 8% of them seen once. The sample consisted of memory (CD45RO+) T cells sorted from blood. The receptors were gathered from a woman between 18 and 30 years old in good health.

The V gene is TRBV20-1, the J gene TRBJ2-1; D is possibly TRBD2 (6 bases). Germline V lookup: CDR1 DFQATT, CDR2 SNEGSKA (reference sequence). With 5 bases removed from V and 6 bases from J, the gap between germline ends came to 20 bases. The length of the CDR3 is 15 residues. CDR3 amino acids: CSAVGEKVGGNEQFF. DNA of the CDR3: TGCAGTGCTGTGGGGGAGAAGGTCGGGGGCAATGAGCAGTTCTTC.

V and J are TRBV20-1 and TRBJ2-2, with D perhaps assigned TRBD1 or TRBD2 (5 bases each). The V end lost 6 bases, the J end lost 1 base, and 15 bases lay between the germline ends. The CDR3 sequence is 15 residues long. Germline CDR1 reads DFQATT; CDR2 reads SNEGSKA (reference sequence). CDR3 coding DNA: TGCAGTGCCCCTTTACGGGGCAAGAACACCGGGGAGCTGTTTTTT. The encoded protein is CSAPLRGKNTGELFF.

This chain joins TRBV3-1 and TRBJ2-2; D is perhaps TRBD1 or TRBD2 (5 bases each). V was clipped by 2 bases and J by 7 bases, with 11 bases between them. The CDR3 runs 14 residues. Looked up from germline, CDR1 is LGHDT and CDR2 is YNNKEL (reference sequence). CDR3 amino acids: CASSQRGASGELFF. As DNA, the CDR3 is TGTGCCAGCAGCCAAAGGGGAGCGAGCGGGGAGCTGTTTTTT.

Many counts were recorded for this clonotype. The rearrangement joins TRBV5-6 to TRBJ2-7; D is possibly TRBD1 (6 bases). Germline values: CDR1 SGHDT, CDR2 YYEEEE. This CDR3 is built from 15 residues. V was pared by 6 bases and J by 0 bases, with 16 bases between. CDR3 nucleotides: TGTGCCAGCACCCTGGGACACACTAGCTCCTACGAGCAGTACTTC. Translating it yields CASTLGHTSSYEQYF.

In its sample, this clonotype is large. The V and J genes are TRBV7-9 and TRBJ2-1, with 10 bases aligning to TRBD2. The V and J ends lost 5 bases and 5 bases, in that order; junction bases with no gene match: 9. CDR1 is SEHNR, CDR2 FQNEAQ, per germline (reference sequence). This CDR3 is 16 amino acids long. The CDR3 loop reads CASSPEAGGVDNEQFF. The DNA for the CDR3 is TGTGCCAGCAGCCCAGAAGCGGGAGGGGTCGACAATGAGCAGTTCTTC.

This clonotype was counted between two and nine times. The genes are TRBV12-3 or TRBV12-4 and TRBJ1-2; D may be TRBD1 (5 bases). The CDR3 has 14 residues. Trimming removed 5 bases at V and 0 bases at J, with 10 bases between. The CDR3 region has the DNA TGTGCCAGCAGTAAGACAGATTCTAACTATGGCTACACCTTC. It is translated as CASSKTDSNYGYTF.

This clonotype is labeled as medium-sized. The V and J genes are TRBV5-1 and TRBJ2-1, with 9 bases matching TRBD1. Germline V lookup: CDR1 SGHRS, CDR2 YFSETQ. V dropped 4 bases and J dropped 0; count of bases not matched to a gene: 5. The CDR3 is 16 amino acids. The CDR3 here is CASSTGGGSSYNEQFF. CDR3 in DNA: TGCGCCAGCAGCACAGGGGGCGGAAGCTCCTACAATGAGCAGTTCTTC.

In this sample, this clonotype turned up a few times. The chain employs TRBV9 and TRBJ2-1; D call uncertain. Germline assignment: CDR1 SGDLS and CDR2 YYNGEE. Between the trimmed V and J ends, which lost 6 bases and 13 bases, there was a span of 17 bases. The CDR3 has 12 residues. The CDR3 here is CASTSDEASQFF. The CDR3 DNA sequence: TGTGCCAGCACCTCCGACGAGGCATCCCAGTTCTTC.

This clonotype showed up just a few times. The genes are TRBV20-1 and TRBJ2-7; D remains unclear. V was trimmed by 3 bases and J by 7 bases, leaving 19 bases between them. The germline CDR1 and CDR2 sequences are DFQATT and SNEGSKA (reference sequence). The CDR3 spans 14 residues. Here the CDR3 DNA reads TGCAGTGCTAGCGAGAGGCCCTCCACCCGGGAGCAGTACTTC. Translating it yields CSASERPSTREQYF.

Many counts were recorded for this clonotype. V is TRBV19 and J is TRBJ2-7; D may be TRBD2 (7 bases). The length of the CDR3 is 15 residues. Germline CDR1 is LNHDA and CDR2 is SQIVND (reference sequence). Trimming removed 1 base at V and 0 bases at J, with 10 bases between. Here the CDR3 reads CASSIGEGGSYEQYF. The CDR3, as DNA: TGTGCCAGTAGTATAGGGGAGGGGGGCTCCTACGAGCAGTACTTC.

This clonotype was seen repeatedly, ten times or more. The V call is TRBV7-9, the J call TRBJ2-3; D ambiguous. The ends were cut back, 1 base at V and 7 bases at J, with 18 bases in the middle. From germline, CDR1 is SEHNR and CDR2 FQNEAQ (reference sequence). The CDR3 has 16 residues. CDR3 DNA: TGTGCCAGCAGCTTAGTAGGGCCCTCATCGAGAAATACGCAGTATTTT. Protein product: CASSLVGPSSRNTQYF. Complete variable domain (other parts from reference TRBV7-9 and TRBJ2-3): DTGVSQNPRHKITKRGQNVTFRCDPISEHNRLYWYRQTLGQGPEFLTYFQNEAQLEKSRLLSDRFSAERPKGSFSTLEIQRTEQGDSAMYLCASSLVGPSSRNTQYFGPGTRLTVL.

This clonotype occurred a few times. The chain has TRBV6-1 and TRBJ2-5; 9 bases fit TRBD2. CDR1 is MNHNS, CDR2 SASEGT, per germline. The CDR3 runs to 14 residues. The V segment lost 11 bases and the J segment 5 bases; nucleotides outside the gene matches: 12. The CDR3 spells CAGATLAGGETQYF. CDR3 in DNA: TGTGCCGGCGCCACCTTGGCGGGAGGGGAGACCCAGTACTTC.

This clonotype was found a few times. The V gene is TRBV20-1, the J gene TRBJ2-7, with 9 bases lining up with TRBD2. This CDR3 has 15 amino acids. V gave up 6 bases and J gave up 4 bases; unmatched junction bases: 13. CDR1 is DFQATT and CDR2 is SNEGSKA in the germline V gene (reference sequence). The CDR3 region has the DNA TGCAGTGCAAGACTTCGCGGGAGGGGGGGATACGAGCAGTACTTC. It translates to CSARLRGRGGYEQYF.